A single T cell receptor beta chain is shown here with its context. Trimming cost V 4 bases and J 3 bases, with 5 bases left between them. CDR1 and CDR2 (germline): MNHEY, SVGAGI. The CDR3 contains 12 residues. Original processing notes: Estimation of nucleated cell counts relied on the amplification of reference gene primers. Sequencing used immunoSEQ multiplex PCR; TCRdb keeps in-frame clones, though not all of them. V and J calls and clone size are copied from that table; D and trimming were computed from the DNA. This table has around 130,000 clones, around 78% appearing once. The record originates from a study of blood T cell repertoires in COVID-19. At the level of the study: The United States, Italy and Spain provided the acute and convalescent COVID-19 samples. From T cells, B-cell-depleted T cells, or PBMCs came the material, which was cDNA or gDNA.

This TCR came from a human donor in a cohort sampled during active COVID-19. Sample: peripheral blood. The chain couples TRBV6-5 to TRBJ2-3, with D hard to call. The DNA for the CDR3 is TGTGCCAGCAGTTTAGAAACAGATACGCAGTATTTT. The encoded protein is CASSLETDTQYF.